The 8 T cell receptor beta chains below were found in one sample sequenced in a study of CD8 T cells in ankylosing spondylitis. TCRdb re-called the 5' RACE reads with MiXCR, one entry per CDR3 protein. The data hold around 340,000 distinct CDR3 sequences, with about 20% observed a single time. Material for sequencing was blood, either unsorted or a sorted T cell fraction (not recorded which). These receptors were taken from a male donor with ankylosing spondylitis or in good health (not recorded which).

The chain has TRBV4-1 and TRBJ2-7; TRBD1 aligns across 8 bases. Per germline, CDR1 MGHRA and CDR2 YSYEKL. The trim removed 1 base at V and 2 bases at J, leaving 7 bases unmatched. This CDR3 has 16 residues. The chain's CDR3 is CASSQAQGASTYEQYF. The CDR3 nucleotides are TGCGCCAGCAGCCAAGCCCAGGGGGCGAGTACCTACGAGCAGTACTTC.

The CDR3 is CASSQGGSYNEQFF. The CDR3 DNA reads as TGCGCCAGCAGCCAAGGGGGCAGTTACAATGAGCAGTTCTTC. The V and J genes are TRBV4-1 and TRBJ2-1; D possibly corresponds to TRBD1 (5 bases). CDR3 length: 14 residues. Trimming shortened V by 1 base and J by 4 bases, and 8 bases separated the two germline ends. Germline CDR1 and CDR2: MGHRA and YSYEKL.

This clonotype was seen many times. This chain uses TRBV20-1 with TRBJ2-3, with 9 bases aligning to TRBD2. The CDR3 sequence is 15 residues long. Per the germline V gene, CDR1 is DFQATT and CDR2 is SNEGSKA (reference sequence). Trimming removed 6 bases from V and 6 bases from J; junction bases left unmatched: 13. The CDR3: CSANIAGEWADTQYF. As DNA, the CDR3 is TGCAGTGCAAACATAGCGGGGGAGTGGGCGGATACGCAGTATTTT.

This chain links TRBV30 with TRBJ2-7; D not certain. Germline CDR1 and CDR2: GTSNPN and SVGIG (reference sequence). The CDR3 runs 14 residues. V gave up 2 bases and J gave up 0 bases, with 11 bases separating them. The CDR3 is CAWSSIVSSYEQYF. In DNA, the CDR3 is TGTGCCTGGAGTTCTATCGTGAGCTCCTACGAGCAGTACTTC.

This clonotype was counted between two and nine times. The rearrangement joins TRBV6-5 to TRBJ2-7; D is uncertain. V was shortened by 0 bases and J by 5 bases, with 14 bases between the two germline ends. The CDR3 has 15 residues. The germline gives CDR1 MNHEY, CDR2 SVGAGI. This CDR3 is CASSYSLVRSHEQYF. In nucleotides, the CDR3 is TGTGCCAGCAGTTACTCGCTAGTTCGGTCCCACGAGCAGTACTTC.

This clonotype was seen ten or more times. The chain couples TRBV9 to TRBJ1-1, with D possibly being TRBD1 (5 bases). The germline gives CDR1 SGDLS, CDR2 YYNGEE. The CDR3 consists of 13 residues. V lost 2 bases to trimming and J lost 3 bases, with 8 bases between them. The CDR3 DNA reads TGTGCCAGCAGCGTCGGAGGGGACACTGAAGCTTTCTTT. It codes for CASSVGGDTEAFF. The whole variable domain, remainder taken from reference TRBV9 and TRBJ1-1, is DSGVTQTPKHLITATGQRVTLRCSPRSGDLSVYWYQQSLDQGLQFLIQYYNGEERAKGNILERFSAQQFPDLHSELNLSSLELGDSALYFCASSVGGDTEAFFGQGTRLTVV.

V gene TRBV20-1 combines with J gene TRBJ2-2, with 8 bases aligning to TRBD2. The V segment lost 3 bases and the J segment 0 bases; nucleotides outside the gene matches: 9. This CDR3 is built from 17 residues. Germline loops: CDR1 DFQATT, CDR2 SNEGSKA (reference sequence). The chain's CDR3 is CSARSGTSIPNTGELFF. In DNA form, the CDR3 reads TGCAGTGCTAGGTCCGGGACTAGTATTCCGAACACCGGGGAGCTGTTTTTT.

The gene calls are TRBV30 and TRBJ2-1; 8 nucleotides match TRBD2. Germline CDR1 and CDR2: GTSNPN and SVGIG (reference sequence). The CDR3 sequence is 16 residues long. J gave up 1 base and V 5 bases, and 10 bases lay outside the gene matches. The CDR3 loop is CAWEHSSGASYNEQFF. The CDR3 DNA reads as TGTGCCTGGGAACACAGTAGCGGGGCTTCCTACAATGAGCAGTTCTTC.